This TCR beta chain was recovered during a study of blood T cell repertoires in COVID-19. TCRdb keeps only in-frame clones here, not all; method: immunoSEQ multiplex PCR. The sample consists of about 140,000 clones, roughly four fifths of them appearing once. The study recruited people aged about 18 to 90 years across some 23 US areas. Participant reports of clinical history set cohort assignment. The germline V gene has CDR1 LNHDA and CDR2 SQIVND (reference sequence). The CDR3 consists of 13 residues. V dropped 6 bases and J dropped 3 bases, with 9 bases sitting between them. V and J are TRBV19 and TRBJ1-5; D is possibly TRBD1 (6 bases). Sequences were obtained from PBMCs or T cells enriched from blood (not recorded which). The receptor comes from a woman in her forties or fifties with acute COVID-19. CDR3 DNA sequence: TGTGCCAGTAGGGACAGAACCAATCAGCCCCAGCATTTT. Translation gives CASRDRTNQPQHF. Together with reference TRBV19 and TRBJ1-5, the CDR3 gives the full variable domain: DGGITQSPKYLFRKEGQNVTLSCEQNLNHDAMYWYRQDPGQGLRLIYYSQIVNDFQKGDIAEGYSVSREKKESFPLTVTSAQKNPTAFYLCASRDRTNQPQHFGDGTRLSIL.